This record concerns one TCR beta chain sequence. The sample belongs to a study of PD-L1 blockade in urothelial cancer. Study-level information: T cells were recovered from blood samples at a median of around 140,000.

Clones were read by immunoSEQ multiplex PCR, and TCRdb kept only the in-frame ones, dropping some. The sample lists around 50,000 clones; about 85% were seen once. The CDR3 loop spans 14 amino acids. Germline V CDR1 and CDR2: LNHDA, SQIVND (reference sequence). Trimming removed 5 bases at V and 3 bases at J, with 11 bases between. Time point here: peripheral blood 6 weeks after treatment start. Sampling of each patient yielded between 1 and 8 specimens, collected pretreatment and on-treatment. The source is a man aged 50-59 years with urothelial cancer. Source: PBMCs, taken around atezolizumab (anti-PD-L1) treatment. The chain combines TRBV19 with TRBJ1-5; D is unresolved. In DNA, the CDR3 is TGTGCCAGTAGTGTCCGTGGCACCAATCAGCCCCAGCATTTT. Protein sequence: CASSVRGTNQPQHF.